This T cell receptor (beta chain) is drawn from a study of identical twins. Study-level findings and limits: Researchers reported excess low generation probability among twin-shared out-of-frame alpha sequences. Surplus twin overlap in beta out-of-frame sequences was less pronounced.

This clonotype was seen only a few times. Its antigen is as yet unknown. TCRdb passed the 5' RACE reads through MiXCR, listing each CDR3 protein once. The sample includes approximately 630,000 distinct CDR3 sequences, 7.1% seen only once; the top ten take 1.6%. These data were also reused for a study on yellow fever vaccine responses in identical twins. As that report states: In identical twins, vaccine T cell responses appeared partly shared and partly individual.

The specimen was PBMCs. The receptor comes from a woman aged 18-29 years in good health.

CDR3 region: CASSLDESTEAFF. CDR3 sequence (DNA): TGTGCCAGCAGCTTGGACGAGAGCACTGAAGCTTTCTTT. The V call is TRBV7-7, the J call TRBJ1-1; D unresolved. The V gene lost 3 bases and the J gene lost 4 bases, with 9 bases spanning the gap. Germline lookup yields CDR1 SSHAT and CDR2 FNYEAQ (reference sequence). CDR3 length: 13 residues.